Listed below are T cell receptor beta chains from one sample, sequenced in a study of blood T cell repertoires in COVID-19. Sequenced by immunoSEQ multiplex PCR; TCRdb stores in-frame clones only, minus some. The sample lists 65,000 to 75,000 clones, approximately 80% occurring once. Sequenced: peripheral blood. The receptors come from a human donor in a cohort sampled during active COVID-19. Both conserved end residues are part of each CDR3. A D gene is named only where the DNA matches it firmly. The size field is filled for only some rows; it gives once, few, many or a size class.

>TRBJ1-2|TRBV27|-|-|15
TGTGCCAGCAGTCCCCTCGGGGGGACGAACTATGGCTACACCTTC
CASSPLGGTNYGYTF
>TRBJ2-7|TRBV10-3|TRBD1|-|12
TGTGCCGTTTCAGGGACAGGGGTCGAGCAGTACTTC
CAVSGTGVEQYF
>TRBJ2-7|TRBV12-3/TRBV12-4|TRBD1|-|13
TGTGCCAGCAGGCCGGACAGGCGCTACGAGCAGTACTTC
CASRPDRRYEQYF
>TRBJ1-1|TRBV18|-|-|16
TGTGCCAGCTCACCAGGAGTAGGTCCGGTGAACACTGAAGCTTTCTTT
CASSPGVGPVNTEAFF
>TRBJ1-5|TRBV11-3|-|-|14
TGTGCCAGCAGCTTAGGAGGGATCAATCAGCCCCAGCATTTT
CASSLGGINQPQHF
>TRBJ2-6|TRBV7-2|-|-|16
TGTGCCAGCAGCTGGTTGCTAAACTCTGGGGCCAACGTCCTGACTTTC
CASSWLLNSGANVLTF
>TRBJ2-7|TRBV6-4|TRBD1|-|13
TGTGCCAGCAGCCAGGGGGCCGCGAGCGAGCAGTACTTC
CASSQGAASEQYF
>TRBJ2-1|TRBV9|TRBD1|-|15
TGTGCCAGCAGCGTTCGACAGGGGACCTACAATGAGCAGTTCTTC
CASSVRQGTYNEQFF
>TRBJ1-1|TRBV7-9|TRBD1|-|14
TGTGCCAGCAGCCCCGGACAGGGAAGGGCTGAAGCTTTCTTT
CASSPGQGRAEAFF
>TRBJ2-1|TRBV5-8|-|-|14
TGTGCCAGCAGCCTAGTTCTCTCCTACAATGAGCAGTTCTTC
CASSLVLSYNEQFF
>TRBJ1-1|TRBV18|-|-|13
TGTGCCAGCTCACCAGGACATATCACTGAAGCTTTCTTT
CASSPGHITEAFF
>TRBJ1-6|TRBV6-2/TRBV6-3|-|-|12
TGTGCCAGCAGTTCCGTGTCTTCACCCCTCCACTTT
CASSSVSSPLHF
>TRBJ2-1|TRBV28|TRBD1|-|15
TGTGCCAGCAACAAACAGGGGAAAGCCTACAATGAGCAGTTCTTC
CASNKQGKAYNEQFF
>TRBJ2-3|TRBV3-1/TRBV3-2|TRBD2|-|14
TGTGCCAGCAGCCAAGACTCGGGGGGGAAAACGCAGTATTTT
CASSQDSGGKTQYF
>TRBJ2-5|TRBV6-5|-|-|14
TGTGCCAGCAGTTACTCGGGGGGGCGGGAGACCCAGTACTTC
CASSYSGGRETQYF
>TRBJ1-5|TRBV28|-|-|15
TGTGCCAGCACCGCATTCGACAGGACAAATCAGCCCCAGCATTTT
CASTAFDRTNQPQHF
>TRBJ1-1|TRBV7-3|-|-|15
TGTGCCAGCAGCTTAACGGGACAATTGAACACTGAAGCTTTCTTT
CASSLTGQLNTEAFF
>TRBJ2-3|TRBV4-2|TRBD2|-|17
TGTGCCAGCAGCCAAATTAGCGGGGGGTCACGCACAGATACGCAGTATTTT
CASSQISGGSRTDTQYF
>TRBJ1-4|TRBV19|-|-|14
TGTGCCAGTAGTATTGGCGGGATGAGTGAAAAACTGTTTTTT
CASSIGGMSEKLFF
>TRBJ2-7|TRBV5-1|-|-|12
TGCGCCAGCAGCTTGACCCCTAGCGAGCAGTACTTC
CASSLTPSEQYF
>TRBJ1-2|TRBV5-4|-|-|13
TGTGCCAGCAGCTTGCGGACAGTGTATGGCTACACCTTC
CASSLRTVYGYTF
>TRBJ2-3|TRBV29-1|-|-|14
TGCAGCGCCCTGATCGGCGGGATCCCAGATACGCAGTATTTT
CSALIGGIPDTQYF
>TRBJ2-5|TRBV7-3|TRBD1|-|15
TGTGCCAGCAGCGAGGGGACAGGGAGAGCAGAGACCCAGTACTTC
CASSEGTGRAETQYF
>TRBJ2-3|TRBV5-6|TRBD2|few|15
TGTGCCAGCATCCGCCGGGACTACGGCACAGATACGCAGTATTTT
CASIRRDYGTDTQYF
>TRBJ2-3|TRBV9|-|once|16
TGTGCCAGCAGCGTAGATGGAGGGACGCAGATAGATACGCAGTATTTT
CASSVDGGTQIDTQYF
>TRBJ2-3|TRBV5-1|TRBD2|-|17
TGCGCCAGCCGAAAGGAGGTTGTAGCGGGAGAGTCAGATACGCAGTATTTT
CASRKEVVAGESDTQYF
>TRBJ2-2|TRBV3-1/TRBV3-2|-|-|17
TGTGCCAGCAGCCAGGACTTAAGCGGAGCGAACACCGGGGAGCTGTTTTTT
CASSQDLSGANTGELFF
>TRBJ1-3|TRBV2|TRBD1|-|16
TGTGCCAGCACTCCCCGGGACAGGGGCTCTGGAAACACCATATATTTT
CASTPRDRGSGNTIYF
>TRBJ1-1|TRBV5-1|TRBD1|-|14
TGCGCCAGCAGTCTGGGACAGTCGATAGCTGAAGCTTTCTTT
CASSLGQSIAEAFF
>TRBJ1-2|TRBV6-5|-|-|15
TGTGCCAGCAGACCCTATTCAGGGGAGGGCTATGGCTACACCTTC
CASRPYSGEGYGYTF
>TRBJ1-4|TRBV11-2|-|-|13
TGTGCCAGCAGCTCCCGGGACTCGGAAAAACTGTTTTTT
CASSSRDSEKLFF
>TRBJ2-3|TRBV19|-|medium-sized|15
TGTGCCAGTAGTATAGACGCCAGGCTCACAGATACGCAGTATTTT
CASSIDARLTDTQYF
>TRBJ2-6|TRBV4-3|-|-|15
TGCGCCAGCAAGAGAGTGAACTCTGGGGCCAACGTCCTGACTTTC
CASKRVNSGANVLTF
>TRBJ2-1|TRBV28|-|-|16
TGTGCCAGCAGTTTATACACGGGGGACTCCTACAATGAGCAGTTCTTC
CASSLYTGDSYNEQFF
>TRBJ1-1|TRBV28|-|-|15
TGTGCCAGCAGACAAACACGACACTCGAACACTGAAGCTTTCTTT
CASRQTRHSNTEAFF
>TRBJ2-3|TRBV19|-|-|14
TGTGCCAGTAGCGCGGGTCGACCGCTAGATACGCAGTATTTT
CASSAGRPLDTQYF
>TRBJ1-5|TRBV5-1|-|-|13
TGCGCCAGCAGCCCGGACAGTGATCAGCCCCAGCATTTT
CASSPDSDQPQHF
>TRBJ1-1|TRBV7-8|TRBD1|-|14
TGTGCCAGCAGCTACCGGGACAGGGAGACTGAAGCTTTCTTT
CASSYRDRETEAFF
>TRBJ2-7|TRBV2|TRBD2|-|13
TGTGCCAGCAGTGGTGCGGGGGGGCGCGAGCAGTACTTC
CASSGAGGREQYF
>TRBJ2-5|TRBV3-1/TRBV3-2|-|few|15
TGTGCCAGCAGCCAAGATTTCGGCTGGGCGGAGACCCAGTACTTC
CASSQDFGWAETQYF
>TRBJ1-6|TRBV15|-|-|20
TGTGCCACCAGCAGAGTCGGGCCGACAGCAGGCAACTCCTATAATTCACCCCTCCACTTT
CATSRVGPTAGNSYNSPLHF
>TRBJ2-1|TRBV19|TRBD2|few|16
TGTGCCAGTAGTAGAGCTGGGGAGGGAGGGAGGAATGAGCAGTTCTTC
CASSRAGEGGRNEQFF